This T cell receptor (beta chain) was documented in a study of blood T cell repertoires in COVID-19. Study overall: Acute and convalescent COVID-19 specimens originated in the United States, Italy and Spain. PBMCs, B-cell-depleted T cells, or T cells provided the cDNA or gDNA that made up the material.

Study processing details: Estimation of nucleated cell counts relied on the amplification of reference gene primers. The repertoire was sequenced with immunoSEQ multiplex PCR; TCRdb's copy has only in-frame clones and lacks some. V and J calls and clone size come straight from that table; D and trimming were deduced from the DNA. This table holds 120,000 to 150,000 clones, 70% to 90% found once. The V end lost 1 base, the J end lost 6 bases, and 13 bases lay between the germline ends. CDR1 is SGHTA, CDR2 FQGNSA, per germline. There are 14 residues in the CDR3. The TCR was taken from a woman in her thirties or forties with active or convalescent COVID-19. This sequence joins TRBV7-2 and TRBJ2-7, with a tentative D call TRBD2 (6 bases). Source material: peripheral blood. CDR3 nucleotides: TGTGCCAGCAGCTTAGGCGGGGCACCCGGCGAGCAGTACTTC. Translating gives CASSLGGAPGEQYF. The entire variable domain, with the rest obtained from reference TRBV7-2 and TRBJ2-7, is as follows: GAGVSQSPSNKVTEKGKDVELRCDPISGHTALYWYRQSLGQGLEFLIYFQGNSAPDKSGLPSDRFSAERTGGSVSTLTIQRTQQEDSAVYLCASSLGGAPGEQYFGPGTRLTVT.